One TCR beta chain is described in this entry. Authors' analysis steps: Amplification from reference gene primers served as the basis for estimated nucleated cell counts. Clones were sequenced by immunoSEQ multiplex PCR, and TCRdb holds only the in-frame ones, with some missing. The V and J calls and clone size are taken from that table; D and trimming were inferred from the DNA. The sample shows over 200,000 clones, around 92% of them seen only once. This specimen belongs to a study of blood T cell repertoires in COVID-19. Study overall: Material from acute and convalescent COVID-19 was sourced from the United States, Italy and Spain. The analysed material was cDNA or gDNA that came from T cells, B-cell-depleted T cells, or PBMCs.

Followed longitudinally, the Seattle patients had been enrolled during active infection. V was pared by 3 bases and J by 5 bases, with 4 bases of the junction left unmatched. There are 14 residues in the CDR3. CDR1 and CDR2 (germline): KGHSH, LQKENI. The chain links TRBV18 to TRBJ2-3; 8 nucleotides match TRBD1. Sequenced input: peripheral blood. The source of this sequence is a person aged 18-30 years with COVID-19, enrolled during active disease. CDR3 amino acids: CASSPPGGGDTQYF. CDR3 sequence (DNA): TGTGCCAGCTCACCGCCAGGGGGCGGAGATACGCAGTATTTT.